This T cell receptor (beta chain) was captured in a study of T cells in women clearing cervical HPV infection. Study overall: Cases were women with histologically confirmed HPV16-related CIN3 or worse, including 2 invasive cancers. Case blood was drawn when the lesion was first found; control blood after infection became undetectable.

A remark on this clone: Coverage ceases 3 residues before the CDR3 finishes, and the germline J gene fills in the end.

Trimming removed 5 bases from V and 6 bases from J, with 14 bases in between. The CDR3 runs to 13 residues. HPV was found by MY09/MY11 PCR and dot-blot genotyping. Generated by immunoSEQ multiplex PCR, the TCRdb table keeps only in-frame clones and is missing some. The sample table includes fewer than 30,000 clones. This TCR was sampled from a woman between 18 and 69 years old with a cervical HPV16 infection that either progressed to CIN3+ or cleared (not recorded which). The V and J genes are TRBV12-3 or TRBV12-4 and TRBJ2-7, with D possibly TRBD2 on 6 matching bases. The source material was blood buffy coat. The DNA read from the CDR3 is TGTGCCAGCAGTCTCCTCTTGGGGGGCGAG. Protein sequence: CASSLLLGGE. The full CDR3 reads CASSLLLGGEQYF.